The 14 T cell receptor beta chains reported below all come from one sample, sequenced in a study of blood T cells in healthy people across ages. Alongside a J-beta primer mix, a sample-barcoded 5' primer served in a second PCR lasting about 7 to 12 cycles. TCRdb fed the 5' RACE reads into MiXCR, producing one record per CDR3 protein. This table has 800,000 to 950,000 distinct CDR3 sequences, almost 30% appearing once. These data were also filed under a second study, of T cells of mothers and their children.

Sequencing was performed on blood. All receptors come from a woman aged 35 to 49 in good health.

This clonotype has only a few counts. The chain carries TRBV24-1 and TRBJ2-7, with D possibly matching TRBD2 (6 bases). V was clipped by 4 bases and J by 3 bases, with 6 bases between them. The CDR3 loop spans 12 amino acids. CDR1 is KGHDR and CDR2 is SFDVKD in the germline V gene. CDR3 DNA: TGTGCCACCAGTGAGGGGGGCTACGAGCAGTACTTC. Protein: CATSEGGYEQYF.

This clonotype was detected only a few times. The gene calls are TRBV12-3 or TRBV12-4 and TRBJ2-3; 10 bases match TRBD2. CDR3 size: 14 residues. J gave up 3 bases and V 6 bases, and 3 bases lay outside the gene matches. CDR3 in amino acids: CASRLAGRTDTQYF. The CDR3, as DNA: TGTGCCAGCAGACTAGCGGGGAGAACAGATACGCAGTATTTT.

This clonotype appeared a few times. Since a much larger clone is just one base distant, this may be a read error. CDR3 bases: TGTGCCAGCAGCTCCGGGACTAGCAGGGGGGCTGTAGAGACCCAGTACTTC. Translation: CASSSGTSRGAVETQYF. J is TRBJ2-5 and V is TRBV7-2, with 9 positions matching TRBD2. Germline V CDR1 and CDR2: SGHTA, FQGNSA. This CDR3 has 17 residues. V dropped 4 bases and J dropped 4; count of bases not matched to a gene: 13.

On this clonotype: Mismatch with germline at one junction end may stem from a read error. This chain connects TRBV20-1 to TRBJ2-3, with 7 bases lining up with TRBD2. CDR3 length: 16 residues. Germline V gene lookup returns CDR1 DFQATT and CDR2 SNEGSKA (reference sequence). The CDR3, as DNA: TGCAGTGCTAGAGAGTACGGGGGGTCCAACACAGATGCGCAGTATTTT. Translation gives CSAREYGGSNTDAQYF.

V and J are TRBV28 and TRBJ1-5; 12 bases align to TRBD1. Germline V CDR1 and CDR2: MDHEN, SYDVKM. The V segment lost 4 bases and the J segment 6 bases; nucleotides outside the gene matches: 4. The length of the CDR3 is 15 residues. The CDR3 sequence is CASSSGTGGSQPQHF. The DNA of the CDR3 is TGTGCCAGCAGTTCCGGGACAGGGGGCAGTCAGCCCCAGCATTTT. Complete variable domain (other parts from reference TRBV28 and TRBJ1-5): DVKVTQSSRYLVKRTGEKVFLECVQDMDHENMFWYRQDPGLGLRLIYFSYDVKMKEKGDIPEGYSVSREKKERFSLILESASTNQTSMYLCASSSGTGGSQPQHFGDGTRLSIL.

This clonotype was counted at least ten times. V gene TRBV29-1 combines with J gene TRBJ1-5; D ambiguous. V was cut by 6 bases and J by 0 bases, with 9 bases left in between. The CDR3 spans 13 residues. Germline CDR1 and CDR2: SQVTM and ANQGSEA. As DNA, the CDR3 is TGCAGCGTCTCACATGGTAGCAATCAGCCCCAGCATTTT. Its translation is CSVSHGSNQPQHF.

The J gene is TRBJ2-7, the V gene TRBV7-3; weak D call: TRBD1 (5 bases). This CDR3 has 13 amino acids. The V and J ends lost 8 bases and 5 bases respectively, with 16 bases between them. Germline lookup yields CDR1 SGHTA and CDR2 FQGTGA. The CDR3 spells CASGSQGSDEQYF. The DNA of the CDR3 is TGTGCCAGCGGCTCCCAGGGTTCCGACGAGCAGTACTTC.

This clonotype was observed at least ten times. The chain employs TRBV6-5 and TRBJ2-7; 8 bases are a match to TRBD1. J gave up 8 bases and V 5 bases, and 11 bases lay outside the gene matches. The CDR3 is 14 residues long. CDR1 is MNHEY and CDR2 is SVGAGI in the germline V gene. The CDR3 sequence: CASSRQGLGSQQYF. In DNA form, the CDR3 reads TGTGCCAGCAGTCGACAGGGGTTGGGATCTCAGCAGTACTTC.

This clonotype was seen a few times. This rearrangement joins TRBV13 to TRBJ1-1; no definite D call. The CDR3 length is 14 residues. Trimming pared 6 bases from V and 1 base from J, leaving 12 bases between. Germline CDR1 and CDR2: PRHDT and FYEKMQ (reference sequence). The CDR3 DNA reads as TGTGCCAGCAGTTATGGGTTATCGAACACTGAAGCTTTCTTT. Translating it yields CASSYGLSNTEAFF.

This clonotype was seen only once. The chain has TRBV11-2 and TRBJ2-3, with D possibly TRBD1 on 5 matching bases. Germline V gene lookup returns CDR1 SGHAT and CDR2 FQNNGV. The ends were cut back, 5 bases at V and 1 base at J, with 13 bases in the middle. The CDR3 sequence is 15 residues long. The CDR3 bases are TGTGCCAGCAGCCCCTTAGGGGAAGGCACAGATACGCAGTATTTT. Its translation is CASSPLGEGTDTQYF.

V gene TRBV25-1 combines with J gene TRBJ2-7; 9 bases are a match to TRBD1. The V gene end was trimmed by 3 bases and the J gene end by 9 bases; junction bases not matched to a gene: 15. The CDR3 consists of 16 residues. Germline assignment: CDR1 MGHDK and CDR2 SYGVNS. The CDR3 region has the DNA TGTGCCAGCAGTGAGGTTGGGACAGGGAAGGGCTTTGTGCAGTACTTC. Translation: CASSEVGTGKGFVQYF.

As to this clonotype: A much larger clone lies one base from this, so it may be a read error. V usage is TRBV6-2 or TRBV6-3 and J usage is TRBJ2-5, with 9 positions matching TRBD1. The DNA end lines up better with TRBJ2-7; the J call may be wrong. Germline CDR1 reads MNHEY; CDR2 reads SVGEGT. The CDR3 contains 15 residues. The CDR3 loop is CVSSKTGQGFDEQYF. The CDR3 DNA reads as TGTGTCAGCAGTAAAACGGGACAGGGTTTTGACGAGCAGTACTTC.

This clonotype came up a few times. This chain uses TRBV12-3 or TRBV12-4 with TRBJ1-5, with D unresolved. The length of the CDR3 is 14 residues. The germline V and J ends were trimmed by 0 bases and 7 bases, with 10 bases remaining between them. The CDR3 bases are TGTGCCAGCAGTTTAGCGCAGACCTCACAGCCCCAGCATTTT. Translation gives CASSLAQTSQPQHF.

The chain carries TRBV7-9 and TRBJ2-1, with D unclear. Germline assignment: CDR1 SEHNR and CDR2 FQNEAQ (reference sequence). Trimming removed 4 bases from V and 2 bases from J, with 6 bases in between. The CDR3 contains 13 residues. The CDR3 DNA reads TGTGCCAGCAGCTCATCGGCCTACAATGAGCAGTTCTTC. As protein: CASSSSAYNEQFF.